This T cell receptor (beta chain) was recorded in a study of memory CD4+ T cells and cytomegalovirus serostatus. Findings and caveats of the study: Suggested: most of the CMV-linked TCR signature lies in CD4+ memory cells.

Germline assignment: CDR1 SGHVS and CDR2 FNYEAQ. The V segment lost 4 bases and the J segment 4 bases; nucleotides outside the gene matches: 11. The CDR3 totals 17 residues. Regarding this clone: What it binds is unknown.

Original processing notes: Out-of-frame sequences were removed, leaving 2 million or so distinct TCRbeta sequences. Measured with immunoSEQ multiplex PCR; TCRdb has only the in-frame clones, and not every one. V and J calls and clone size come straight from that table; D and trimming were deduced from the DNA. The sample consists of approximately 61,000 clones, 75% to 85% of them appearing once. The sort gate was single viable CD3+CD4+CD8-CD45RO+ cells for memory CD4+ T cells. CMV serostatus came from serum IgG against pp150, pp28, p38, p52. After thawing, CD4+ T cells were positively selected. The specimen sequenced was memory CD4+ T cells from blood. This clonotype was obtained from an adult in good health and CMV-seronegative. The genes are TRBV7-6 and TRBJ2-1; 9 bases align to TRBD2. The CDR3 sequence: CASSSVTGLAGYNEQFF. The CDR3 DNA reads TGTGCCAGCAGCTCGGTTACAGGGCTAGCGGGATACAATGAGCAGTTCTTC.